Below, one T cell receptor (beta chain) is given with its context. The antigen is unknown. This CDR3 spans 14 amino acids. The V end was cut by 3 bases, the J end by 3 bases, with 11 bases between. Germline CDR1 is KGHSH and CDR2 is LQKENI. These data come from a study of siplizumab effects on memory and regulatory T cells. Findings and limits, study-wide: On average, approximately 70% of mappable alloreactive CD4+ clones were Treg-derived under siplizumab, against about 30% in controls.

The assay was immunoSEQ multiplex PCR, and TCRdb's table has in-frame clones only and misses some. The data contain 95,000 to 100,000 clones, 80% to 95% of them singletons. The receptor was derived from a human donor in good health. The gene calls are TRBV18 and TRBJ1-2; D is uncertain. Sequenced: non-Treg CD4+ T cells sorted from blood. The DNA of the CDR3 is TGTGCCAGCTCACCTACCAAGGCCTACTATGGCTACACCTTC. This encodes CASSPTKAYYGYTF.